The TCR beta chain described here comes from a study of cytomegalovirus exposure and HLA in healthy donors. In the PCR, 60 Vbeta and 13 Jbeta primers were used. The assay was immunoSEQ multiplex PCR, and TCRdb's table has in-frame clones only and misses some. The sample holds around 170,000 clones; approximately 80% are singletons and the top ten take 1.3% to 1.5%. CDR1 is MGHRA and CDR2 is YSYEKL in the germline V gene. V was clipped by 2 bases and J by 0 bases; unmatched bases: 2. The CDR3 is 16 residues long. About this clone: Its antigen is currently unknown.

General study results and limits: As a later analysis revealed, the rate of TCR association differed by HLA locus, with DRB1 most and HLA-C fewest. Excluded were some V segments that proved indistinguishable, including TRBV6-2 and TRBV6-3. Researchers counted about 150 TCR beta chains as cytomegalovirus-associated.

V and J are TRBV4-1 and TRBJ2-1; TRBD1 aligns across 9 bases. The sequencing input was PBMCs. The sequence was collected from a girl between 5 and 17 years old in good health and CMV-seropositive. The CDR3 loop reads CASSQKQGASYNEQFF. CDR3 coding DNA: TGCGCCAGCAGCCAAAAACAGGGGGCCTCCTACAATGAGCAGTTCTTC.